This is a list of T cell receptor beta chains from one sample in a study of cytomegalovirus exposure and HLA in healthy donors. Using immunoSEQ multiplex PCR, the repertoire was profiled, and TCRdb retains in-frame clones only, with some absent. The sample shows about 200,000 clones, 65% to 85% of them seen only once. Sequencing used PBMCs. Receptors originate from a man aged 50-60 years in good health and CMV-seronegative. Both conserved end residues are part of each CDR3. Each record gives: V gene, CDR3 protein.

v_call: TRBV6-5
cdr3_aa: CAGGDTGYNTEAFF

v_call: TRBV5-1
cdr3_aa: CASRPGTGVLGGYTF

v_call: TRBV19
cdr3_aa: CASSPLAGGLNEQFF

v_call: TRBV7-2
cdr3_aa: CASSSDRGYGYTF

v_call: TRBV27
cdr3_aa: CASSRTGAPTNEKLFF

v_call: TRBV29-1
cdr3_aa: CSVGYRSSNYGYTF

v_call: TRBV9
cdr3_aa: CASSVGGQGFYEQYF

v_call: TRBV19
cdr3_aa: CASSSPGLAGIEQYF

v_call: TRBV5-1
cdr3_aa: CASSWGGREQFF

v_call: TRBV5-1
cdr3_aa: CASLQGRQGLDEQFF

v_call: TRBV29-1
cdr3_aa: CSVAGTGANGYTF

v_call: TRBV13
cdr3_aa: CASSDHRLSYEQYF

v_call: TRBV19
cdr3_aa: CASSGGRGETQYF

v_call: TRBV5-4
cdr3_aa: CASSLLASETQYF

v_call: TRBV28
cdr3_aa: CASSFYRDRASTGELFF

v_call: TRBV6-5
cdr3_aa: CASRSGARTDTQYF

v_call: TRBV18
cdr3_aa: CASSPGTGYNQPQHF

v_call: TRBV7-9
cdr3_aa: CASSLEDRANEQFF

v_call: TRBV10-3
cdr3_aa: CAIIYHRDTAYEQYF

v_call: TRBV6-6
cdr3_aa: CASSYSAGGSAFF

v_call: TRBV7-3
cdr3_aa: CASSLVRSEDRQFGSPLHF

v_call: TRBV15
cdr3_aa: CATSGTRYDEQYF

v_call: TRBV11-2
cdr3_aa: CASSQELLAGAGTQYF

v_call: TRBV5-4
cdr3_aa: CASSAPGLAAFQETQYF

v_call: TRBV7-9
cdr3_aa: CSSSSIRTVGADTQYF

v_call: TRBV7-3
cdr3_aa: CASSQVGTGGDEQFF

v_call: TRBV30
cdr3_aa: CAWRPSGVTYEQYF

v_call: TRBV7-9
cdr3_aa: CASSLVAGQGYTF

v_call: TRBV15
cdr3_aa: CATSRDTAGGPTGELFF

v_call: TRBV30
cdr3_aa: CAWRLPRDRGLRDTEAFF

v_call: TRBV28
cdr3_aa: CASGQGSTGELFF

v_call: TRBV19
cdr3_aa: CASSPVSYYNEQFF

v_call: TRBV28
cdr3_aa: CASSLSREGFYEQYF

v_call: TRBV27
cdr3_aa: CASSSPGQINYGYTF

v_call: TRBV27
cdr3_aa: CASSFGGGYEQYF

v_call: TRBV19
cdr3_aa: CASGPGGHTGELFF

v_call: TRBV7-2
cdr3_aa: CASSKTSGSLGSSYEQYF

v_call: TRBV5-1
cdr3_aa: CASSLLTPGGNGYTF

v_call: TRBV5-4
cdr3_aa: CASSPGTRTYNEQFF

v_call: TRBV30
cdr3_aa: CAWSKRQGRNEQFF